This record concerns one TCR beta chain sequence. Its antigen is undetermined. Between the trimmed V and J ends, which lost 1 base and 0 bases, there was a span of 10 bases. This CDR3 has 15 residues. Germline values: CDR1 MGHRA, CDR2 YSYEKL. The table came from immunoSEQ multiplex PCR; TCRdb's copy has only in-frame clones and leaves some out. The sample yields fewer than 90,000 clones, 94% seen once. The sample originates from a study of cytomegalovirus exposure and HLA in healthy donors. Points from the study as a whole: Reported results showed that the classifier diagnosed cytomegalovirus status with high specificity and sensitivity. 150 or so TCR beta chains were listed as cytomegalovirus-associated. The finding came from a later analysis; first-cohort TCR clusters tended to co-occur in the 110 or so validation repertoires. The dataset shows that most TCR sequences were rare, while some public TCRs occurred in many donors.

The receptor comes from a woman between 18 and 29 years old in good health and CMV-seropositive. This chain connects TRBV4-1 to TRBJ2-7; weak D call: TRBD1 (6 bases). The sample comprised PBMCs. Here the CDR3 DNA reads TGCGCCAGCAGCCAAGCTCCGGGACACTCCTACGAGCAGTACTTC. Its protein is CASSQAPGHSYEQYF.